A single sample is the source of the 31 T cell receptor beta chains below, sequenced in a study of T cells in Graves' hyperthyroidism and ophthalmopathy. The TCR beta CDR3 regions underwent amplification using RNA transcripts as the source. During a first-round RT-PCR of the TCR CDR3, the HTBI primer set was used. TCRdb redid the calling of the multiplex PCR reads with MiXCR, one entry per CDR3 protein. This sample has a few hundred thousand distinct CDR3 sequences, with about 16% found just once. The sequenced material came from blood. These receptor sequences come from a woman aged 25 to 45 with Graves' ophthalmopathy.

This clonotype was detected only a few times. The rearrangement joins TRBV29-1 to TRBJ1-1; unclear D gene. The CDR3 extends over 12 amino acids. Germline assignment: CDR1 SQVTM and CDR2 ANQGSEA. Trimming removed 0 bases from V and 10 bases from J, with 12 bases in between. The CDR3: CSVEDPSKGAFF. In DNA form, the CDR3 reads TGCAGCGTTGAAGATCCCTCCAAGGGAGCTTTCTTT.

In regard to this clonotype: The junction departs from germline at one end; a sequencing error may be responsible. The chain uses TRBV5-5 and TRBJ1-4; D is uncertain. The CDR3 spans 16 residues. Per the germline V gene, CDR1 is SGHKS and CDR2 is YYEKEE (reference sequence). The CDR3 loop reads CASSQDLGYPNEKLFF. In DNA form, the CDR3 reads TGCGCCAGCAGCCAAGATCTGGGTTATCCTAATGAAAAACTGTTTTTT.

This clonotype was detected ten times or more. The chain carries TRBV6-2 or TRBV6-3 and TRBJ2-7; the D gene is possibly TRBD1 (5 bases). In germline, CDR1 is MNHEY, CDR2 SVGEGT. Deletions cut 6 bases from V and 0 bases from J, with 15 bases between. The CDR3 has 15 amino acids. The CDR3 sequence: CASSPLGQGSYEQYF. The CDR3 DNA follows: TGTGCCAGCAGCCCACTCGGCCAGGGCTCCTACGAGCAGTACTTC.

This chain uses TRBV20-1 with TRBJ1-1; tentatively, D is TRBD1 (5 bases). Per germline, CDR1 DFQATT and CDR2 SNEGSKA (reference sequence). This CDR3 spans 13 amino acids. Trimming removed 0 bases from V and 7 bases from J, with 12 bases in between. In DNA form, the CDR3 reads TGCAGTGCTAGAGATGGGGGTGGACTTGAAGCTTTCTTT. It codes for CSARDGGGLEAFF.

This clonotype occurred many times. The V and J genes are TRBV3-1 and TRBJ2-7; a weak D match, TRBD2 (6 bases). V lost 1 base and J lost 5, with 9 bases in between. The CDR3 runs 13 residues. Germline V gene data show CDR1 as LGHDT and CDR2 as YNNKEL (reference sequence). The CDR3 here is CASSQAGADEQYF. The CDR3, as DNA: TGTGCCAGCAGCCAAGCGGGAGCGGACGAGCAGTACTTC.

The V call is TRBV4-3, the J call TRBJ2-7; TRBD1 aligns across 10 bases. Trimming at V came to 1 base and at J to 4 bases, leaving 4 bases not matched to a gene. The CDR3 spans 15 residues. Germline V gives CDR1 LGHNA, CDR2 YSLEER. The CDR3 DNA reads as TGCGCCAGCAGCCAAGGTAGGGGACAGGGGTACGAGCAGTACTTC. Protein product: CASSQGRGQGYEQYF.

The chain joins TRBV14 to TRBJ2-7; no clear D. Trimming removed 0 bases at V and 2 bases at J, with 14 bases between. The CDR3 extends over 16 amino acids. Germline V gene lookup returns CDR1 SGHDN and CDR2 FVKESK. The CDR3 region is CASSQDFADSPYEQYF. Here the CDR3 DNA reads TGTGCCAGCAGCCAAGACTTCGCAGATTCCCCCTACGAGCAGTACTTC.

The chain recombines TRBV7-2 with TRBJ2-3; the D is unclear. The ends were cut back, 4 bases at V and 0 bases at J, with 8 bases in the middle. The CDR3 length is 14 residues. Looked up from germline, CDR1 is SGHTA and CDR2 is FQGNSA. This CDR3 is CASSSQPSTDTQYF. DNA of the CDR3: TGTGCCAGCAGCTCCCAACCTAGCACAGATACGCAGTATTTT.

CDR3 sequence (DNA): TGTGCCACCTTCCCAGGGACTCTCACTGAAGCTTTCTTT. Translation: CATFPGTLTEAFF. The chain uses TRBV28 and TRBJ1-1; a possible D gene is TRBD1 (5 bases). The CDR3 consists of 13 residues. Trimming removed 10 bases at V and 4 bases at J, with 16 bases between. The germline V gene has CDR1 MDHEN and CDR2 SYDVKM.

The V and J genes are TRBV12-3 or TRBV12-4 and TRBJ2-6; D is unclear. This CDR3 region has 14 residues. Trimming removed 6 bases from V and 7 bases from J, with 13 bases in between. CDR3 DNA sequence: TGTGCCAGCAGCCCCCCCGTTTTAGCCAACGTCCTGACTTTC. It translates to CASSPPVLANVLTF.

At least ten counts were recorded for this clonotype. CDR3 DNA sequence: TGTGCCAGCAGTCCTAGGGAGCTGAAGCAGTACTTC. The encoded protein is CASSPRELKQYF. V is TRBV6-1 and J is TRBJ2-7; D possibly corresponds to TRBD2 (5 bases). V lost 5 bases and J 8 bases, leaving 13 bases between the germline ends. The CDR3 runs 12 residues. Germline V gene data show CDR1 as MNHNS and CDR2 as SASEGT.

The chain carries TRBV15 and TRBJ2-7, with unresolved D. Trimming stripped 3 bases from V and 3 bases from J, with 6 bases between. This CDR3 has 12 amino acids. Looked up from germline, CDR1 is LNHNV and CDR2 is YYDKDF (reference sequence). In nucleotides, the CDR3 is TGTGCCACCAGCAGCTTAAACTACGAGCAGTACTTC. Amino acids: CATSSLNYEQYF.

This clonotype was seen more than once but under ten times. The genes are TRBV7-2 and TRBJ2-1; TRBD2 matches 12 bases. Germline loops: CDR1 SGHTA, CDR2 FQGNSA. Trimming cost V 6 bases and J 8 bases; bases outside gene matches: 5. The CDR3 is 14 amino acids. CDR3 protein: CASRTSGSGYEQFF. Here the CDR3 DNA reads TGTGCCAGCAGGACTAGCGGGAGTGGATATGAGCAGTTCTTC.

This clonotype came up many times. This sequence joins TRBV11-2 and TRBJ2-3; TRBD2 matches at 12 bases. The V gene's germline CDR1 is SGHAT and CDR2 FQNNGV. V was pared by 1 base and J by 0 bases, with 5 bases of the junction left unmatched. The CDR3 sequence is 18 residues long. CDR3 loop: CASSLVTSGRNSTDTQYF. The CDR3 coding sequence is TGTGCCAGCAGCTTAGTGACTAGCGGGAGAAATAGCACAGATACGCAGTATTTT. Together with reference TRBV11-2 and TRBJ2-3, the CDR3 gives the full variable domain: EAGVAQSPRYKIIEKRQSVAFWCNPISGHATLYWYQQILGQGPKLLIQFQNNGVVDDSQLPKDRFSAERLKGVDSTLKIQPAKLEDSAVYLCASSLVTSGRNSTDTQYFGPGTRLTVL.

This clonotype appeared many times. J is TRBJ2-7 and V is TRBV3-1; 7 bases align to TRBD2. This CDR3 region has 16 residues. V shed 4 bases and J 0 bases; nucleotides not matched to a gene: 9. The germline V gene has CDR1 LGHDT and CDR2 YNNKEL (reference sequence). The CDR3 region is CASSLDTSDSSYEQYF. The CDR3, as DNA: TGTGCCAGCAGCCTAGATACTAGCGACAGCTCCTACGAGCAGTACTTC.

The genes are TRBV27 and TRBJ2-1, with 14 bases matching TRBD2. Looked up from germline, CDR1 is MNHEY and CDR2 is SMNVEV (reference sequence). With V trimmed by 7 bases and J by 7 bases, 15 bases remained unmatched. The CDR3 spans 18 residues. The CDR3 DNA reads TGTGCCAGCATTTCCCAGGGGACTAGCGGGAGAGTATCGAATGAGCAGTTCTTC. Translating gives CASISQGTSGRVSNEQFF.

This clonotype was detected many times. The chain combines TRBV20-1 with TRBJ2-1; the match to TRBD2 covers 8 bases. The trim removed 7 bases at V and 3 bases at J, leaving 5 bases unmatched. CDR3 length: 13 amino acids. Germline-derived CDR1 and CDR2 are DFQATT and SNEGSKA (reference sequence). Here the CDR3 DNA reads TGCAGTGGGAGCGGGAGCTTCTACAATGAGCAGTTCTTC. Translation gives CSGSGSFYNEQFF.

This clonotype was picked up many times. The J gene is TRBJ2-3, the V gene TRBV30; TRBD2 aligns across 10 bases. CDR3 length: 14 amino acids. With V trimmed by 5 bases and J by 4 bases, 6 bases remained unmatched. Germline V CDR1 and CDR2: GTSNPN, SVGIG (reference sequence). CDR3 sequence reads: CAWGSGRAPDTQYF. The CDR3 bases are TGTGCCTGGGGGAGCGGGAGGGCGCCAGATACGCAGTATTTT.

In this sample, this clonotype turned up many times. This chain uses TRBV28 with TRBJ1-5; TRBD1 is a possible D gene (6 bases). The CDR3 has 16 residues. V lost 5 bases to trimming and J lost 3 bases, with 17 bases between them. Germline loops: CDR1 MDHEN, CDR2 SYDVKM. CDR3 nucleotide sequence: TGTGCCAGCAGTGCCTTCCTCGGACAGAACAATCAGCCCCAGCATTTT. Translating gives CASSAFLGQNNQPQHF.

In its sample, this clonotype was seen many times. This chain links TRBV12-3 or TRBV12-4 with TRBJ2-5; TRBD2 might be the D (6 bases). This CDR3 spans 15 amino acids. V was cut by 3 bases and J by 4 bases, with 15 bases left in between. CDR3 amino acids: CASSLELARPETQYF. The CDR3 DNA follows: TGTGCCAGCAGTTTGGAACTAGCTCGCCCAGAGACCCAGTACTTC.

Concerning this clonotype itself: A much more abundant neighbour one base away suggests this may be a read error. V usage is TRBV3-1 and J usage is TRBJ2-3, with 7 positions matching TRBD2. The junction had 9 bases not matched to a gene; V was cut back by 4 bases and J by 5 bases. CDR3 size: 15 residues. The germline V gene has CDR1 LGHDT and CDR2 YNNKEL (reference sequence). In nucleotides, the CDR3 is TGTGCCAGCAGCCCTTTTCGCGGGAGTGGAGATACGCAGTATTTT. Protein: CASSPFRGSGDTQYF.

This rearrangement joins TRBV7-9 to TRBJ2-1; D is unclear. Germline-derived CDR1 and CDR2 are SEHNR and FQNEAQ (reference sequence). Trimming pared 5 bases from V and 8 bases from J, leaving 7 bases between. The CDR3 extends over 11 amino acids. The CDR3 region is CASSEDHEQFF. CDR3 coding DNA: TGTGCCAGCAGCGAGGACCATGAGCAGTTCTTC.

This clonotype was found a few times. The gene calls are TRBV30 and TRBJ2-3, with a possible D match to TRBD2 (5 bases). V was shortened by 5 bases and J by 3 bases, with 9 bases between the two germline ends. The CDR3 has 12 residues. Germline CDR1 reads GTSNPN; CDR2 reads SVGIG (reference sequence). The CDR3 reads CAWSRGTDTQYF. In DNA form, the CDR3 reads TGTGCCTGGTCAAGAGGGACAGATACGCAGTATTTT.

V is TRBV19 and J is TRBJ2-5; D unclear. Trimming removed 3 bases at V and 2 bases at J, with 13 bases between. This CDR3 is 15 amino acids long. The germline CDR1 and CDR2 sequences are LNHDA and SQIVND (reference sequence). The CDR3 DNA is TGTGCCAGTAGTATCTATGGGGAATCTCAAGAGACCCAGTACTTC. It yields the protein CASSIYGESQETQYF.

Many counts were recorded for this clonotype. The chain employs TRBV5-6 and TRBJ2-3; 7 nucleotides agree with TRBD2. Germline V gene sequence: CDR1 SGHDT, CDR2 YYEEEE. The CDR3 consists of 16 residues. J gave up 2 bases and V 1 base, and 7 bases lay outside the gene matches. CDR3 in DNA: TGTGCCAGCAGCTTGCGACTAGCCGAATTCACAGATACGCAGTATTTT. Amino acid sequence: CASSLRLAEFTDTQYF.

In this sample, this clonotype turned up a few times. This sequence joins TRBV7-9 and TRBJ2-7; 8 nucleotides match TRBD1. CDR3 length equals 16 residues. V was pared by 4 bases and J by 3 bases, with 11 bases of the junction left unmatched. CDR1 is SEHNR, CDR2 FQNEAQ, per germline (reference sequence). The CDR3 DNA reads TGTGCCAGCAGCTCTATAACAGGGGGAAGAAACTACGAGCAGTACTTC. Its translation is CASSSITGGRNYEQYF.

This clonotype was found many times. The rearrangement uses TRBV20-1 and TRBJ2-3; a possible D gene is TRBD1 (5 bases). The length of the CDR3 is 13 residues. The V gene lost 3 bases and the J gene lost 0 bases, with 7 bases spanning the gap. Germline V gene sequence: CDR1 DFQATT, CDR2 SNEGSKA (reference sequence). CDR3 residues: CSASRTSTDTQYF. In DNA form, the CDR3 reads TGCAGTGCTAGCAGGACAAGCACAGATACGCAGTATTTT.

V and J are TRBV5-1 and TRBJ1-1, with D possibly matching TRBD1 (6 bases). The germline CDR1 and CDR2 sequences are SGHRS and YFSETQ. V was shortened by 3 bases and J by 5 bases, with 14 bases between the two germline ends. The CDR3 length is 14 residues. The CDR3 coding sequence is TGCGCCAGCAGCTCCCGGACAGAGACGACTGAAGCTTTCTTT. Its protein is CASSSRTETTEAFF. Filled out from reference TRBV5-1 and TRBJ1-1, the complete variable domain reads KAGVTQTPRYLIKTRGQQVTLSCSPISGHRSVSWYQQTPGQGLQFLFEYFSETQRNKGNFPGRFSGRQFSNSRSEMNVSTLELGDSALYLCASSSRTETTEAFFGQGTRLTVV.

The chain recombines TRBV19 with TRBJ2-3; TRBD2 matches at 13 bases. J gave up 6 bases and V 6 bases, and 6 bases lay outside the gene matches. Germline V gene data show CDR1 as LNHDA and CDR2 as SQIVND (reference sequence). This CDR3 contains 15 residues. CDR3 bases: TGTGCCAGTAGCATTACTAGCGGGAGGGCCGATACGCAGTATTTT. Its translation: CASSITSGRADTQYF.

This clonotype was seen repeatedly, ten times or more. The rearrangement uses TRBV7-8 and TRBJ2-1; a possible D gene is TRBD2 (5 bases). This CDR3 comprises 15 residues. V was cut by 8 bases and J by 0 bases, with 14 bases left in between. Germline-derived CDR1 and CDR2 are SGHVS and FQNEAQ. The CDR3 DNA reads as TGTGCCAGCTACCCAGAGGGAGCCTCCTACAATGAGCAGTTCTTC. The encoded protein is CASYPEGASYNEQFF. The whole variable domain, remainder taken from reference TRBV7-8 and TRBJ2-1, is GAGVSQSPRYKVAKRGQDVALRCDPISGHVSLFWYQQALGQGPEFLTYFQNEAQLDKSGLPSDRFFAERPEGSVSTLKIQRTQQEDSAVYLCASYPEGASYNEQFFGPGTRLTVL.

This clonotype was detected ten times or more. The J gene is TRBJ2-3, the V gene TRBV7-2; the D is unclear. Germline V gene data show CDR1 as SGHTA and CDR2 as FQGNSA. V was shortened by 0 bases and J by 4 bases, with 8 bases between the two germline ends. This CDR3 spans 14 amino acids. The CDR3 protein is CASSLAALADTQYF. In nucleotides, the CDR3 is TGTGCCAGCAGCTTAGCGGCGCTTGCAGATACGCAGTATTTT.